This paragraph reports one TCR beta chain. These data belong to a study of neoadjuvant anti-PD-1 for oral cavity cancer. Patients had newly diagnosed, untreated stage II-IVA oral cavity squamous cell carcinoma. The patients had HPV-negative, locally advanced oral cavity squamous cell carcinoma. The data were produced by immunoSEQ multiplex PCR, yet TCRdb's version contains in-frame clones alone and is incomplete. This repertoire shows 16,000 or so clones, roughly three fifths found once; its top ten account for around 2.7%. Material: PBMCs, obtained before nivolumab (anti-PD-1) treatment. This TCR was sampled from a person aged 35 to 85 with oral cavity squamous cell carcinoma.

The CDR3 reads CASSELQTNQPQHF. The CDR3 DNA reads as TGTGCCAGCAGTGAATTACAGACCAATCAGCCCCAGCATTTT. The rearrangement links TRBV25-1 to TRBJ1-5; unclear D gene. Between the trimmed V and J ends, which lost 1 base and 3 bases, there was a span of 7 bases. CDR3 length equals 14 residues. CDR1 and CDR2 from the germline V gene are MGHDK and SYGVNS.